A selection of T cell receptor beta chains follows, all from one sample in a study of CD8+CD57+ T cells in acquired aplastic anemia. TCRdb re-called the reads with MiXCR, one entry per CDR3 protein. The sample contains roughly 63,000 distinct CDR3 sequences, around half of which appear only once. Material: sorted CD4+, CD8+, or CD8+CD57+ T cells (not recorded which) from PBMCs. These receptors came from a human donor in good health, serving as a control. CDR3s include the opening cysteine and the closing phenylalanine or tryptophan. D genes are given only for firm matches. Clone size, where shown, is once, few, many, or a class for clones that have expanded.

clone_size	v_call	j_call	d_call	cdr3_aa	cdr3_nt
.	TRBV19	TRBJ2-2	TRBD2	CATIRSGATGELFF	TGTGCCACCATCCGTAGCGGGGCCACCGGGGAGCTGTTTTTT
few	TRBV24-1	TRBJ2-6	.	CATRDSSGANVLTF	TGTGCCACCAGGGACTCCTCTGGGGCCAACGTCCTGACTTTC
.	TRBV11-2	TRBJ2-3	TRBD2	CASSLLAGVDTQYF	TGTGCCAGCAGCTTGCTAGCGGGAGTGGATACGCAGTATTTT
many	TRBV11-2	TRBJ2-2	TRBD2	CASSLELAGGHTGELFF	TGTGCCAGCAGCTTAGAACTAGCGGGGGGGCATACCGGGGAGCTGTTTTTT
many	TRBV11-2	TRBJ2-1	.	CASSLDWRGALSYNEQFF	TGTGCCAGCAGCTTAGATTGGCGGGGCGCGCTCTCCTACAATGAGCAGTTCTTC
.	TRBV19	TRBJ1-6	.	CASQTGIGSPLHF	TGTGCCAGCCAAACAGGGATCGGGTCACCCCTCCACTTT
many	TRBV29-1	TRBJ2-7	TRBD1	CSVDVRTGGVSYEQYF	TGCAGCGTTGACGTGAGGACAGGGGGAGTCTCCTACGAGCAGTACTTC
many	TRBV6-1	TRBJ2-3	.	CASSAGYTDTQYF	TGTGCCAGCAGTGCGGGGTACACAGATACGCAGTATTTT
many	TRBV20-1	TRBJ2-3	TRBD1	CSARGQITDTQYF	TGCAGTGCTAGGGGACAGATCACAGATACGCAGTATTTT
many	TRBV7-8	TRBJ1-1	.	CASSLERWNTEAFF	TGTGCCAGCAGCTTAGAACGGTGGAACACTGAAGCTTTCTTT
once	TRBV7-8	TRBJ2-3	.	CASSWGNTDTQYF	TGTGCCAGCAGCTGGGGGAATACAGATACGCAGTATTTT
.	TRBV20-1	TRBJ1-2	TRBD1	CSARDSGTVYGYTF	TGCAGTGCTAGAGATTCGGGGACAGTCTATGGCTACACCTTC
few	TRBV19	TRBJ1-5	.	CASSISDAPQHF	TGTGCCAGTAGTATATCGGATGCGCCCCAGCATTTT
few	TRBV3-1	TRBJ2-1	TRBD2	CASSSPLASPYNEQFF	TGTGCCAGCAGCTCGCCACTAGCGAGCCCCTACAATGAGCAGTTCTTC
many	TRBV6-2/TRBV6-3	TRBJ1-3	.	CASSFGNRAASGNTIYF	TGTGCCAGCAGTTTCGGGAACCGGGCCGCCTCTGGAAACACCATATATTTT
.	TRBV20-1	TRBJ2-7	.	CSARDLQKEYEQYF	TGCAGTGCTAGAGATTTACAGAAGGAGTACGAGCAGTACTTC
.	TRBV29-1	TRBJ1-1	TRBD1	CSVRDSRGAFF	TGCAGCGTTCGGGACAGCCGTGGGGCTTTCTTT
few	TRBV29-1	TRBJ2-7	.	CSVESQGYEQYF	TGCAGCGTTGAGTCCCAGGGCTACGAGCAGTACTTC
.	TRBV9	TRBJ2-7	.	CASSVATGASYEQYF	TGTGCCAGCAGCGTAGCGACGGGGGCCTCCTACGAGCAGTACTTC
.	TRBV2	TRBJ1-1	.	CASTLEGIEAFF	TGTGCCAGCACCTTGGAGGGGATTGAAGCTTTCTTT
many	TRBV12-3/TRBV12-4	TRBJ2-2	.	CAVQANTGELFF	TGTGCCGTGCAGGCGAACACCGGGGAGCTGTTTTTT
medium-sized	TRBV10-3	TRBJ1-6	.	CAISDRDQRNSPLHF	TGTGCCATCAGTGACCGGGATCAGCGGAATTCACCCCTCCACTTT
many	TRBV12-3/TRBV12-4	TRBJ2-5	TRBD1	CASSLPGQGAQYF	TGTGCCAGCAGTCTACCGGGACAGGGGGCCCAGTACTTC
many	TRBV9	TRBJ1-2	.	CASTRPLGNYGYTF	TGTGCCAGCACGCGCCCCTTGGGCAACTATGGCTACACCTTC
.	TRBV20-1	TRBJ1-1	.	CSARELGLMWNTEAFF	TGCAGTGCTAGAGAATTGGGGCTAATGTGGAACACTGAAGCTTTCTTT
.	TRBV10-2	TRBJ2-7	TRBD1	CASAYGQGGSYEQYF	TGCGCCAGCGCGTACGGACAGGGAGGCTCCTACGAGCAGTACTTC
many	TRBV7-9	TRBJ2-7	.	CASSLTGTSYEQYF	TGTGCCAGCAGCTTGACAGGGACTAGCTACGAGCAGTACTTC
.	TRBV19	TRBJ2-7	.	CASSIDSLRYEQYF	TGTGCCAGTAGTATTGATAGCCTACGCTACGAGCAGTACTTC
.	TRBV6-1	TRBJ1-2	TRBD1	CASRDTGDYGYTF	TGTGCCAGCAGGGACACAGGGGACTATGGCTACACCTTC
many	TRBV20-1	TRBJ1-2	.	CSAQRQTSTSRGYGYTF	TGCAGTGCTCAAAGACAGACTTCGACCAGCCGGGGGTATGGCTACACCTTC
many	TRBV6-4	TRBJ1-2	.	CASSDGTSSHGYTF	TGTGCCAGCAGTGACGGGACATCCTCCCATGGCTACACCTTC
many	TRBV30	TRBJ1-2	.	CAWSPQGNYGYTF	TGTGCCTGGAGCCCCCAGGGCAACTATGGCTACACCTTC
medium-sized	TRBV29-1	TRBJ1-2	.	CSVDPTLTNYGYTF	TGCAGCGTTGATCCCACCTTAACCAACTATGGCTACACCTTC
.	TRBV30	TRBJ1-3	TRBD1	CAWSVLNVTGVRSGNTIYF	TGTGCCTGGAGTGTCCTGAACGTCACAGGGGTCCGCTCTGGGAACACCATATATTTT
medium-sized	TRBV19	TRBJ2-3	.	CASSIWGTDTQYF	TGTGCCAGTAGTATTTGGGGCACAGATACGCAGTATTTT
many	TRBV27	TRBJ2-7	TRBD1	CASSIARQGYEQYF	TGTGCCAGCAGCATAGCTCGACAGGGCTACGAGCAGTACTTC
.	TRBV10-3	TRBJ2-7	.	CAISDSGTNYEQYF	TGTGCCATCAGTGATTCCGGGACAAACTACGAGCAGTACTTC
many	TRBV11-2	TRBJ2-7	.	CASSLGDFYEQYF	TGTGCCAGCAGCTTGGGGGACTTTTACGAGCAGTACTTC
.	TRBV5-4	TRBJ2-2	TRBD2	CASSFGGRVLFGELFF	TGTGCCAGCAGCTTCGGCGGGAGGGTTCTTTTCGGGGAGCTGTTTTTT
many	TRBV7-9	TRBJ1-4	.	CASSLRFDATNEKLFF	TGTGCCAGCAGCTTACGGTTCGATGCAACTAATGAAAAACTGTTTTTT
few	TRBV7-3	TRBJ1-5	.	CASSLGRGQPQHF	TGTGCCAGCAGCTTGGGAAGAGGACAGCCCCAGCATTTT
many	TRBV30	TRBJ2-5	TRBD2	CAWGGEGRETQYF	TGTGCCTGGGGGGGGGAAGGGAGAGAGACCCAGTACTTC
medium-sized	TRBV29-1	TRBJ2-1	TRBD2	CSLRGSGRVDEQFF	TGCAGCCTACGGGGTAGCGGGAGGGTAGATGAGCAGTTCTTC
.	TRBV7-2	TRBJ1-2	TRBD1	CASSAQGGNYGYTF	TGTGCCAGCAGCGCCCAGGGGGGCAACTATGGCTACACCTTC
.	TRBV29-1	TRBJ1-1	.	CSVESMGFMAEAFF	TGCAGCGTTGAAAGTATGGGGTTTATGGCTGAAGCTTTCTTT
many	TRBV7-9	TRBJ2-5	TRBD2	CASSFLALSGANEETQYF	TGTGCCAGCAGTTTCTTGGCCTTGAGCGGGGCAAACGAAGAGACCCAGTACTTC